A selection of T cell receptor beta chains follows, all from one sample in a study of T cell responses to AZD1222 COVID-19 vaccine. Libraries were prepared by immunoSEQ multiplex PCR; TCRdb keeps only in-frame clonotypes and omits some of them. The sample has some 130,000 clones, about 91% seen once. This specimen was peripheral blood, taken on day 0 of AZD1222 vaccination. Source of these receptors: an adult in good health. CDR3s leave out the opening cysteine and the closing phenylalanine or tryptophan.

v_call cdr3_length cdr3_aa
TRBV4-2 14 ASSQWGQGWNYGYT
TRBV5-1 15 ASSLGAGPRARDIQY
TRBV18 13 ASSPSGAGNTEAF
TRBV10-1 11 ASSEARGNEQF
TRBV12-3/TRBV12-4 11 ASSFGSYNEQF
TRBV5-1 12 ASSLTTGTYEQY
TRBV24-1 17 ATSDPIQGPGSYNSPLH
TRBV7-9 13 ASSLPRGLSNEQF
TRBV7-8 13 ASSLSDGSNYGYT
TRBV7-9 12 ASSPSGYSYEQY
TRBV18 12 ASSQGQGGTEAF
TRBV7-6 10 ATGLATDTQY
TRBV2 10 ASSVFRAEAF
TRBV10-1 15 ASSEFPRDRGYNEQF
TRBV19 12 ASSTPGLHYEQY
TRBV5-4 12 ASSLEQAENIQY
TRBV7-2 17 ASSLLHPRGPSSGNTIY
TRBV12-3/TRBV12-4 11 ASSQSSSYEQY
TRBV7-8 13 ASDNRGQNTGELF
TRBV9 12 ASSVGGTIYEQY
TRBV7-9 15 ASSFLPGLADYNEQF
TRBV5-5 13 ASSLDFSNTGELF
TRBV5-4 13 ASSPGTSGRETQY
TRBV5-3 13 ARSFRSCPGEKLF
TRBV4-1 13 ASSQVWRGGEKLF
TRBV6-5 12 ASSYGTGPYEQY
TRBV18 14 ASSPSLSVENYGYT
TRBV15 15 ATSRGGVLAGGYEQY
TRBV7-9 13 ASSLDSRNTGELF
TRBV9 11 ASSVDGNQPQH
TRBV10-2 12 ASGLQTYTGELF
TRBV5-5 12 ASSFAGAGNTIY
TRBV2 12 ASKRQGNTGELF
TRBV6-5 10 ASSRPTSPLH
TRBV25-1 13 ASSYYEGGRDGYT
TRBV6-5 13 ASSYSPGGNQPQH
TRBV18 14 ASSPLLAGARYGQF
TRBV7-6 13 ASSIGTGENQPQH
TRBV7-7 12 ASSPIGTNTEAF
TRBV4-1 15 ASSQDMLALNTGELF
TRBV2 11 ASSAGPGGEQF
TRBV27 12 ASRSTGTGEKLF
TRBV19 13 ASSISRQGNQPQH
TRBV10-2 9 ASSRPNEQF
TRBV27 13 ASSLWSPRTNEQF
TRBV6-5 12 ASRRTGGNQPQH